The 17 T cell receptor beta chains listed next were all sequenced from one sample in a study of T cell repertoires in cytomegalovirus infection. MiXCR, applied by TCRdb to the reads, yields one record per CDR3 protein. Among a few hundred thousand distinct CDR3 sequences listed, roughly 15% were seen once. The sequenced sample consisted of PBMCs. The receptors shown here come from a human donor in good health (CMV status not recorded). Some clones in this sample may be carry-over from other donors' samples.

At least ten counts were recorded for this clonotype. The genes are TRBV12-3 or TRBV12-4 and TRBJ2-2; 9 nucleotides line up with TRBD1. Trimming removed 1 base from V and 8 bases from J; junction bases left unmatched: 2. The CDR3 spans 14 residues. The CDR3 is CASSLDRGPGELFF. The CDR3 DNA reads as TGTGCCAGCAGTTTAGACAGGGGGCCAGGGGAGCTGTTTTTT.

The J gene is TRBJ1-1, the V gene TRBV12-3 or TRBV12-4; D gene ambiguous. The length of the CDR3 is 12 residues. The V end was cut by 6 bases, the J end by 5 bases, with 10 bases between. CDR3 region: CASSELTTEAFF. The CDR3 bases are TGTGCCAGCAGCGAATTGACGACTGAAGCTTTCTTT.

This clonotype was counted ten times or more. The chain couples TRBV7-2 to TRBJ1-2; TRBD1 aligns across 9 bases. The V segment lost 5 bases and the J segment 6 bases; nucleotides outside the gene matches: 10. The CDR3 contains 15 residues. CDR1 and CDR2 (germline): SGHTA, FQGNSA. Here the CDR3 DNA reads TGTGCCAGCAGCGGACCGGACAGGGGTCGTAATGGCTACACCTTC. It encodes CASSGPDRGRNGYTF.

This clonotype showed up many times. The rearrangement joins TRBV6-2 or TRBV6-3 to TRBJ1-5; no clear D. The CDR3 is 14 amino acids. Germline CDR1 reads MNHEY; CDR2 reads SVGEGT. V was pared by 5 bases and J by 4 bases, with 12 bases between. The CDR3 DNA sequence: TGTGCCAGCAGTCCGGGATACGGGAATCAGCCCCAGCATTTT. It encodes CASSPGYGNQPQHF.

This clonotype was counted between two and nine times. The chain has TRBV19 and TRBJ1-4; D uncertain. The germline CDR1 and CDR2 sequences are LNHDA and SQIVND (reference sequence). V was shortened by 3 bases and J by 5 bases, with 13 bases between the two germline ends. The CDR3 contains 15 residues. The CDR3 nucleotides are TGTGCCAGTAGTATTATCCAAGGACGGAATGAAAAACTGTTTTTT. Amino acids: CASSIIQGRNEKLFF.

The chain couples TRBV2 to TRBJ2-7; D not certain. The V end lost 8 bases, the J end lost 6 bases, and 11 bases lay between the germline ends. CDR1 SNHLY and CDR2 FYNNEI come from the germline V gene. The CDR3 loop spans 11 amino acids. CDR3 protein: CASARSSEQYF. The CDR3, as DNA: TGTGCCAGCGCTAGATCGTCCGAGCAGTACTTC.

The V call is TRBV10-3, the J call TRBJ2-3, with D perhaps matching TRBD1 (5 bases). V was clipped by 6 bases and J by 0 bases, with 16 bases between them. The CDR3 is 16 residues long. Germline CDR1 and CDR2: ENHRY and SYGVKD. The CDR3, as DNA: TGTGCCATCAGGGGTGGGGCGAGTTCTAGCACAGATACGCAGTATTTT. Amino acids: CAIRGGASSSTDTQYF.

This clonotype was counted a single time. The rearrangement links TRBV6-6 to TRBJ1-1, with 10 bases aligning to TRBD1. CDR1 and CDR2 (germline): MNHNY, SVGAGI (reference sequence). This CDR3 spans 14 amino acids. The junction had 6 bases not matched to a gene; V was cut back by 6 bases and J by 5 bases. CDR3 coding DNA: TGTGCCAGCAGGGGACAGGGGAGTGGTACTGAAGCTTTCTTT. This gives the protein CASRGQGSGTEAFF.

This clonotype has at least ten counts. The chain carries TRBV4-1 and TRBJ2-5, with a weak D call TRBD2 (6 bases). V gave up 3 bases and J gave up 4 bases, with 18 bases separating them. The length of the CDR3 is 16 residues. Per germline, CDR1 MGHRA and CDR2 YSYEKL. Written as DNA, the CDR3 is TGCGCCAGCAGCCAGCCGACGGGGGAAAGTCGAGAGACCCAGTACTTC. Protein: CASSQPTGESRETQYF.

This clonotype has only a few counts. The rearrangement links TRBV20-1 to TRBJ1-1; D remains unclear. The length of the CDR3 is 14 residues. Trimming left V 3 bases short and J 4 bases short, with 15 bases between. The germline gives CDR1 DFQATT, CDR2 SNEGSKA (reference sequence). CDR3 nucleotide sequence: TGCAGTGCTAGGACTCCCCCCTTGTCCACTGAAGCTTTCTTT. This translates into CSARTPPLSTEAFF.

The chain employs TRBV5-6 and TRBJ2-7, with TRBD1 matching over 9 bases. Germline V gene sequence: CDR1 SGHDT, CDR2 YYEEEE. Trimming at V came to 5 bases and at J to 2 bases, leaving 5 bases not matched to a gene. The CDR3 length is 14 residues. DNA of the CDR3: TGTGCCAGCAGTCTGGGGGACAGGGCCTACGAGCAGTACTTC. It specifies CASSLGDRAYEQYF.

The chain employs TRBV13 and TRBJ1-2, with 8 positions matching TRBD1. After removal of 5 bases from V and 3 bases from J, the junction contained 14 bases not matched to a gene. The CDR3 has 17 amino acids. Germline CDR1 and CDR2: PRHDT and FYEKMQ (reference sequence). The CDR3 coding sequence is TGTGCCAGCAGCCACGCCGGGGCAGGGGGCTGGGACTATGGCTACACCTTC. It codes for CASSHAGAGGWDYGYTF.

The chain combines TRBV5-6 with TRBJ2-1; D is unclear. The CDR3 contains 13 residues. V lost 3 bases to trimming and J lost 5 bases, with 9 bases between them. Germline V gene sequence: CDR1 SGHDT, CDR2 YYEEEE. The CDR3 DNA is TGTGCCAGCAGCTCCGACTGGAACAATGAGCAGTTCTTC. It translates to CASSSDWNNEQFF.

The chain has TRBV5-1 and TRBJ2-6, with D possibly being TRBD1 (6 bases). The CDR3 runs 17 residues. Germline V gene data show CDR1 as SGHRS and CDR2 as YFSETQ. The V end was cut by 3 bases, the J end by 2 bases, with 15 bases between. CDR3 region: CASSYRDMDAGANVLTF. CDR3 coding DNA: TGCGCCAGCAGCTACCGGGACATGGATGCTGGGGCCAACGTCCTGACTTTC.

In its sample, this clonotype was seen a few times. This sequence joins TRBV6-1 and TRBJ2-5; D remains ambiguous. CDR1 and CDR2 from the germline V gene are MNHNS and SASEGT. This CDR3 is built from 8 residues. The CDR3 sequence is CATETQYF. CDR3 DNA sequence: TGTGCAACAGAGACCCAGTACTTC.

The chain carries TRBV3-1 and TRBJ2-1, with D uncertain. The CDR3 totals 13 residues. The germline CDR1 and CDR2 sequences are LGHDT and YNNKEL (reference sequence). Deletions cut 1 base from V and 5 bases from J, with 6 bases between. In DNA, the CDR3 is TGTGCCAGCAGCCAAGGGTTGGACAATGAGCAGTTCTTC. It encodes CASSQGLDNEQFF.

This clonotype was seen at least ten times. V usage is TRBV2 and J usage is TRBJ1-2; unclear D gene. The CDR3 totals 12 residues. Germline V gene lookup returns CDR1 SNHLY and CDR2 FYNNEI. The V and J ends lost 2 bases and 5 bases respectively, with 6 bases between them. The CDR3 spells CASSERHYGYTF. CDR3 DNA: TGTGCCAGCAGTGAAAGACATTATGGCTACACCTTC.